This passage covers 21 T cell receptor beta chains from one sample sequenced in a study of naive and memory T cell subsets. Study-level points and caveats: Possibly reflecting memory cells re-expressing CD45RA, a few larger clonotypes occurred in naive repertoires, especially CD8.

These TCRs' antigens remain unknown. Both TRBC1 and TRBC2 were covered by a beta constant-region primer of two equimolar oligonucleotides. Ligated cDNA was amplified by four rounds of PCR with nested alpha and beta constant-region primers and SP2. MiXCR, run by TCRdb on the UMI-ligation and nested PCR reads, gives a single entry per CDR3 protein. This table holds around 140,000 distinct CDR3 sequences, approximately 22% found once. The sample comprised naive CD4+ T cells from blood. The source is a human donor in good health.

This clonotype was seen only a few times. The chain recombines TRBV14 with TRBJ1-2; D is unresolved. This CDR3 region has 12 residues. V lost 1 base to trimming and J lost 7 bases, with 7 bases between them. The germline CDR1 and CDR2 sequences are SGHDN and FVKESK. The CDR3 here is CASSQVLAGYTF. CDR3 nucleotides: TGTGCCAGCAGCCAAGTGTTAGCTGGCTACACCTTC.

This clonotype was recorded many times. One junction end does not reproduce the germline sequence, and a read error may be involved. The V and J genes are TRBV19 and TRBJ2-2; D is undetermined. Germline CDR1 LNHDA, CDR2 SQIVND (reference sequence). The CDR3 runs 11 residues. In DNA form, the CDR3 reads TGTGCCAGTACTAACATCGGGGAGCTGTTTTTT. Amino acids: CASTNIGELFF.

This clonotype was counted a few times. This rearrangement joins TRBV6-5 to TRBJ1-4; a weak D match, TRBD1 (5 bases). The germline CDR1 and CDR2 sequences are MNHEY and SVGAGI. V lost 0 bases, J lost 7 bases, and 9 bases lay in between. This CDR3 is 14 amino acids long. CDR3 sequence: CASSYSGASEKLFF. The CDR3 bases are TGTGCCAGCAGTTACTCCGGGGCTAGTGAAAAACTGTTTTTT.

In its sample, this clonotype was seen many times. The chain recombines TRBV29-1 with TRBJ2-7, with 7 bases matching TRBD2. The J segment lost 2 bases and the V segment lost 5 bases, leaving 3 bases of the junction unmatched. The CDR3 sequence is 12 residues long. Germline assignment: CDR1 SQVTM and CDR2 ANQGSEA. CDR3 in DNA: TGCAGCGTTAGCGGGAACCCCTACGAGCAGTACTTC. Amino acids: CSVSGNPYEQYF.

This sequence joins TRBV20-1 and TRBJ2-7, with TRBD1 matching 7 bases. This CDR3 is 12 amino acids long. Germline CDR1 DFQATT, CDR2 SNEGSKA (reference sequence). Trimming at V came to 5 bases and at J to 3 bases, leaving 4 bases not matched to a gene. This CDR3 is CSADGTDYEQYF. In DNA form, the CDR3 reads TGCAGTGCTGACGGGACAGACTACGAGCAGTACTTC.

The chain has TRBV19 and TRBJ2-3; 9 bases agree with TRBD2. After removal of 0 bases from V and 6 bases from J, the junction contained 7 bases not matched to a gene. Germline assignment: CDR1 LNHDA and CDR2 SQIVND (reference sequence). The CDR3 is 16 amino acids. CDR3 nucleotide sequence: TGTGCCAGTAGTATAGATAGAGCGGGAGGATTGGATACGCAGTATTTT. Encoded protein: CASSIDRAGGLDTQYF.

The gene calls are TRBV20-1 and TRBJ2-1, with TRBD2 identical over 7 bases. Germline CDR1 and CDR2: DFQATT and SNEGSKA (reference sequence). Trimming took 7 bases from V and 6 from J; bases not matched to a gene: 3. The CDR3 sequence is 11 residues long. The CDR3 sequence: CSGLASNEQFF. CDR3 DNA: TGCAGTGGACTAGCCAGCAATGAGCAGTTCTTC.

The rearrangement uses TRBV12-3 or TRBV12-4 and TRBJ1-6; 8 nucleotides align to TRBD1. The V segment lost 6 bases and the J segment 9 bases; nucleotides outside the gene matches: 7. This CDR3 is built from 14 residues. This chain's CDR3 is CASSQQGDFSPLHF. CDR3 coding DNA: TGTGCCAGCAGCCAACAGGGGGACTTTTCACCCCTCCACTTT.

The chain combines TRBV12-3 or TRBV12-4 with TRBJ1-3; D ambiguous. The CDR3 sequence is 14 residues long. The ends were cut back, 3 bases at V and 0 bases at J, with 6 bases in the middle. The CDR3 DNA is TGTGCCAGCAGTTTTCGGCGCTCTGGAAACACCATATATTTT. It is translated as CASSFRRSGNTIYF.

J is TRBJ1-6 and V is TRBV6-5; TRBD1 agrees at 9 bases. The junction had 1 base not matched to a gene; V was cut back by 4 bases and J by 6 bases. Germline assignment: CDR1 MNHEY and CDR2 SVGAGI. The CDR3 spans 14 residues. CDR3 DNA sequence: TGTGCCAGCAGTTCGGACAGGGGTAATTCACCCCTCCACTTT. It encodes CASSSDRGNSPLHF.

This clonotype was seen at least ten times. The chain has TRBV20-1 and TRBJ2-7; 10 positions agree with TRBD2. CDR1 and CDR2 from the germline V gene are DFQATT and SNEGSKA (reference sequence). This CDR3 spans 15 amino acids. The V and J ends lost 4 bases and 1 base, in that order; junction bases with no gene match: 7. The CDR3: CSATSGTSASYEQYF. CDR3 nucleotide sequence: TGCAGTGCTACTTCCGGGACTAGCGCTTCCTACGAGCAGTACTTC.

J is TRBJ2-3 and V is TRBV7-9, with a weak D call TRBD2 (7 bases). Germline CDR1 is SEHNR and CDR2 is FQNEAQ (reference sequence). V lost 3 bases and J lost 6, with 13 bases in between. The CDR3 totals 14 residues. The CDR3 sequence is CASSLGGGWDTQYF. The CDR3, as DNA: TGTGCCAGCAGCTTGGGGGGGGGCTGGGATACGCAGTATTTT.

This rearrangement joins TRBV7-2 to TRBJ2-2; 9 positions agree with TRBD1. Germline-derived CDR1 and CDR2 are SGHTA and FQGNSA. The ends lost 4 bases at V and 6 bases at J; junction bases unmatched: 6. The CDR3 has 15 residues. The CDR3 coding sequence is TGTGCCAGCAGCTCCGGGACAGGGATGTCCGGGGAGCTGTTTTTT. It specifies CASSSGTGMSGELFF.

The rearrangement joins TRBV3-1 to TRBJ2-3; 7 bases match TRBD1. In germline, CDR1 is LGHDT, CDR2 YNNKEL (reference sequence). The junction had 11 bases not matched to a gene; V was cut back by 5 bases and J by 3 bases. The CDR3 spans 16 residues. The CDR3 is CASSKQGGRVTDTQYF. The CDR3 nucleotides are TGTGCCAGCAGCAAACAAGGGGGCAGGGTTACAGATACGCAGTATTTT.

This chain connects TRBV5-1 to TRBJ2-3; D is tentatively TRBD1 or TRBD2 (5 bases each). Germline V gene data show CDR1 as SGHRS and CDR2 as YFSETQ. Trimming removed 6 bases from V and 2 bases from J, with 10 bases in between. The CDR3 is made up of 13 amino acids. Here the CDR3 DNA reads TGCGCCAGCACGAGGGGAGCCACAGATACGCAGTATTTT. Amino acids: CASTRGATDTQYF.

This chain joins TRBV14 and TRBJ2-7; tentative D call: TRBD1 (5 bases). Looked up from germline, CDR1 is SGHDN and CDR2 is FVKESK. The CDR3 length is 15 residues. V lost 0 bases, J lost 6 bases, and 15 bases lay in between. CDR3 nucleotide sequence: TGTGCCAGCAGCCAAGAGCTGCGACAGAATAGCGAGCAGTACTTC. Protein: CASSQELRQNSEQYF.

This clonotype was observed a few times. The rearrangement links TRBV19 to TRBJ1-5, with TRBD1 as a possible D gene (6 bases). V dropped 6 bases and J dropped 6 bases, with 9 bases sitting between them. The CDR3 extends over 12 amino acids. Germline V gene data show CDR1 as LNHDA and CDR2 as SQIVND (reference sequence). This CDR3 reads CASSGGPQPQHF. CDR3 DNA sequence: TGTGCCAGTAGCGGGGGGCCTCAGCCCCAGCATTTT.

This clonotype showed up just a few times. The rearrangement links TRBV6-6 to TRBJ2-2; 8 nucleotides agree with TRBD1. The CDR3 consists of 16 residues. CDR1 and CDR2 from the germline V gene are MNHNY and SVGAGI (reference sequence). V shed 0 bases and J 7 bases; nucleotides not matched to a gene: 7. In nucleotides, the CDR3 is TGTGCCAGCAGTTACTCGCTGGACAGGGTGAACGGGGAGCTGTTTTTT. Translated: CASSYSLDRVNGELFF.

The gene calls are TRBV7-2 and TRBJ1-2, with 7 nucleotides matching TRBD1. Germline V gene sequence: CDR1 SGHTA, CDR2 FQGNSA. The CDR3 length is 14 residues. V was clipped by 5 bases and J by 4 bases; unmatched bases: 7. In DNA form, the CDR3 reads TGTGCCAGCAGCAGCCGACAGGGTATCTATGGCTACACCTTC. This sequence encodes CASSSRQGIYGYTF.

The sample holds many counts of this clonotype. J is TRBJ2-7 and V is TRBV20-1; D is unclear. The germline V gene has CDR1 DFQATT and CDR2 SNEGSKA (reference sequence). Trimming removed 3 bases from V and 0 bases from J, with 12 bases in between. The CDR3 is 14 residues long. The CDR3 reads CSARDGRASYEQYF. CDR3 bases: TGCAGTGCTAGGGACGGCAGAGCCTCCTACGAGCAGTACTTC.

This clonotype has only a few counts. The V and J genes are TRBV19 and TRBJ1-4, with 7 bases lining up with TRBD1. CDR3 length: 15 amino acids. Germline trimming cut 4 bases from V and 7 bases from J; bases unmatched to any gene: 9. CDR1 is LNHDA, CDR2 SQIVND, per germline (reference sequence). DNA of the CDR3: TGTGCCAGTAGTAGCCCACAGGGGATAGGTGAAAAACTGTTTTTT. Its translation: CASSSPQGIGEKLFF.